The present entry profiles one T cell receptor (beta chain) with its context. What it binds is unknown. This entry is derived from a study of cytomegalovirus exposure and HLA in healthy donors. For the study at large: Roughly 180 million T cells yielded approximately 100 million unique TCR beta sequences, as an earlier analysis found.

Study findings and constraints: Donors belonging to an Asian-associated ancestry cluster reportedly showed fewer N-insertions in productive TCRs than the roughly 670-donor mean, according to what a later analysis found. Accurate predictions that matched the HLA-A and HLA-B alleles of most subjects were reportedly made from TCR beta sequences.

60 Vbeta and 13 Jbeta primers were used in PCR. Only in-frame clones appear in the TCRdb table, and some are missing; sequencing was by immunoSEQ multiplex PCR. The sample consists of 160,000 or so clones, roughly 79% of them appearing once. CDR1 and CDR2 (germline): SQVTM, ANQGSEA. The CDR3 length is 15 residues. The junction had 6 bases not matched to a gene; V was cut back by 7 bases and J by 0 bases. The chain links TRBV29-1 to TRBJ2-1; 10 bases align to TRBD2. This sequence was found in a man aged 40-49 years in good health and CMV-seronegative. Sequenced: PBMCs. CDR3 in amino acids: CSAGLAASSYNEQFF. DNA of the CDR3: TGCAGCGCTGGACTAGCGGCGAGCTCCTACAATGAGCAGTTCTTC.